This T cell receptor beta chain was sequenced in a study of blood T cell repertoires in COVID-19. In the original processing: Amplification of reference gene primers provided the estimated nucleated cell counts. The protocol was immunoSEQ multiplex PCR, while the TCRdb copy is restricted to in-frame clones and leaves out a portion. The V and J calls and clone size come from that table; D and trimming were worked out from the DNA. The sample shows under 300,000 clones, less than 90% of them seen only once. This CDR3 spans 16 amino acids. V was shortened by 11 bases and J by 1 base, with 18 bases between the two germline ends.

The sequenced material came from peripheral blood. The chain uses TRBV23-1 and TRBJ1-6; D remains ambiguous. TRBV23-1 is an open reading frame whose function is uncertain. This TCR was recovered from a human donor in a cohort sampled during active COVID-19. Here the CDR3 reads CAAREAYSSYNSPLHF. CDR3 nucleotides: TGCGCCGCCAGAGAGGCCTATTCGTCCTATAATTCACCCCTCCACTTT.